This TCR beta chain comes out of a study of identical twins. Study-wide results and limits: Out-of-frame alpha sequences common to twins were enriched for low generation probability.

Template switching introduced a universal primer site, and the cDNA bore unique molecular identifiers. TCRdb passed the 5' RACE reads through MiXCR, listing each CDR3 protein once. The sample holds about 200,000 distinct CDR3 sequences, around a sixth seen once. The germline CDR1 and CDR2 sequences are LGHDT and YNNKEL (reference sequence). V was cut by 3 bases and J by 12 bases, with 11 bases left in between. This CDR3 contains 12 residues. This clonotype was observed a handful of times. Its specificity is not known. Separately, the same data were catalogued under a study of T cells expressing NK-cell markers. That paper adds: Beta-chain profiling covered CD3+CD56+NKG2C+, CD3+CD56+NKG2C- and CD3+CD56-NKG2C+ sorted subsets. Several of the donors also had these clonotypes leading their CD3+CD56-NKG2C+ fraction.

Input material: CD8+ T cells sorted from blood. The origin of this receptor is a woman aged 18-29 years in good health. The chain couples TRBV3-1 to TRBJ2-2, with D possibly TRBD1 on 6 matching bases. The CDR3, as DNA: TGTGCCAGCAGCCAGCCCAGGGGCAAGCTGTTTTTT. Its translation: CASSQPRGKLFF. Using reference TRBV3-1 and TRBJ2-2 for the parts outside the CDR3, the full variable domain is DTAVSQTPKYLVTQMGNDKSIKCEQNLGHDTMYWYKQDSKKFLKIMFSYNNKELIINETVPNRFSPKSPDKAHLNLHINSLELGDSAVYFCASSQPRGKLFFGEGSRLTVL.